This TCR beta chain originates from a study of blood T cell repertoires in COVID-19. Trimming removed 2 bases from V and 4 bases from J; junction bases left unmatched: 9. The CDR3 spans 16 residues. Germline-derived CDR1 and CDR2 are MNHNS and SASEGT. The protocol was immunoSEQ multiplex PCR, while the TCRdb copy is restricted to in-frame clones and leaves out a portion. Counted here are over 55,000 clones, approximately 82% occurring once; the ten biggest clones make up 5% to 6.5%. This receptor was obtained from a man aged 50 to 60 with active COVID-19. V gene TRBV6-1 combines with J gene TRBJ1-1; 8 positions agree with TRBD1. Sequences were obtained from peripheral blood. CDR3 sequence reads: CASSEPWTGRGTEAFF. CDR3 sequence (DNA): TGTGCCAGCAGTGAACCCTGGACAGGGAGGGGCACTGAAGCTTTCTTT.